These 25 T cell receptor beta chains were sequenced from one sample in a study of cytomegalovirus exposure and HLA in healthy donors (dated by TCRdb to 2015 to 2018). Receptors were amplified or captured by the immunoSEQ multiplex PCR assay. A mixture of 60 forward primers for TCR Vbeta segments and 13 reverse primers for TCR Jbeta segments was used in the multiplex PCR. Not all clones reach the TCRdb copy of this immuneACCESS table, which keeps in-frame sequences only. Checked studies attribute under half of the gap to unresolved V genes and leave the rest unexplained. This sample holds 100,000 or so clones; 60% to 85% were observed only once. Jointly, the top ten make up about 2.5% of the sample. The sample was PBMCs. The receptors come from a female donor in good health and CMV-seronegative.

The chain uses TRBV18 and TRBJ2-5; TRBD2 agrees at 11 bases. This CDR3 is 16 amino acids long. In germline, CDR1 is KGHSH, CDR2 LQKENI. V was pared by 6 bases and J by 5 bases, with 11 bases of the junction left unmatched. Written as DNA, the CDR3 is TGTGCCAGCTCTCCCGTAGCGGGGGGGCGGTCGGAGACCCAGTACTTC. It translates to CASSPVAGGRSETQYF.

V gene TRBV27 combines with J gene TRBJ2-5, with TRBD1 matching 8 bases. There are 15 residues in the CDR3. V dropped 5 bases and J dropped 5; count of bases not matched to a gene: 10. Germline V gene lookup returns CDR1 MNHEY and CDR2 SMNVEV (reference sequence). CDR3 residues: CASSPGEQGAETQYF. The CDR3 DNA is TGTGCCAGCAGTCCGGGAGAGCAGGGGGCCGAGACCCAGTACTTC.

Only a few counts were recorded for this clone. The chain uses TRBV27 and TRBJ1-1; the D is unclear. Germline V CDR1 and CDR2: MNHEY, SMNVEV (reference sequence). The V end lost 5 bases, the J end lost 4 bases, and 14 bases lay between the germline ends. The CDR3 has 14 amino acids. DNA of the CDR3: TGTGCCAGCAGTCAACGCGACACAGTCACTGAAGCTTTCTTT. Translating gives CASSQRDTVTEAFF.

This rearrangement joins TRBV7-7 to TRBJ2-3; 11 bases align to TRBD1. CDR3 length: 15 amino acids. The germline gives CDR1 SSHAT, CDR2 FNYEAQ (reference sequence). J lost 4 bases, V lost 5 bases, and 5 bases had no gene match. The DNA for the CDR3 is TGTGCCAGCAGCAGGACAGGGGGCTTTCCAGATACGCAGTATTTT. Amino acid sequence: CASSRTGGFPDTQYF.

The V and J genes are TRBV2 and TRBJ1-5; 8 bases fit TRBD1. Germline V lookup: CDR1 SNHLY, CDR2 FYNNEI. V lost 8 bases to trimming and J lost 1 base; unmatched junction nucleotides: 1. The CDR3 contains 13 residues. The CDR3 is CASRTGSNQPQHF. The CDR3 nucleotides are TGTGCCAGCCGGACAGGGAGCAATCAGCCCCAGCATTTT.

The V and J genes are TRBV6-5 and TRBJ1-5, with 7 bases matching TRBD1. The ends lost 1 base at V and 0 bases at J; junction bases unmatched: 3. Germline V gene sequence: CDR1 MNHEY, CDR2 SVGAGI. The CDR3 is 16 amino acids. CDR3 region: CASSYYRGLSNQPQHF. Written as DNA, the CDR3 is TGTGCCAGCAGTTACTACAGGGGCCTTAGCAATCAGCCCCAGCATTTT.

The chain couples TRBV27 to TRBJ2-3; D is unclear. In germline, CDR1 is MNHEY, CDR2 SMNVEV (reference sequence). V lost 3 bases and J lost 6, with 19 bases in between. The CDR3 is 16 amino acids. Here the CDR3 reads CASSFLGLEERDTQYF. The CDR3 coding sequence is TGTGCCAGCAGTTTTCTAGGTCTAGAGGAACGGGATACGCAGTATTTT.

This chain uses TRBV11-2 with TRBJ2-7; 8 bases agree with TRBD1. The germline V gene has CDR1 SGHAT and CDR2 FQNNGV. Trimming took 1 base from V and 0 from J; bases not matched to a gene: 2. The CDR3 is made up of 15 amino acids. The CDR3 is CASSLVGTGSYEQYF. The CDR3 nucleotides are TGTGCCAGCAGCTTAGTTGGGACAGGCTCCTACGAGCAGTACTTC.

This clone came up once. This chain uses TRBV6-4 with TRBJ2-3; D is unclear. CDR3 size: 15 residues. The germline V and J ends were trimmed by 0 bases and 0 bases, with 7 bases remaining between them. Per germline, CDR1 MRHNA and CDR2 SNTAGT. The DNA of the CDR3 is TGTGCCAGCAGTGACTCTCCCGGGAGCACAGATACGCAGTATTTT. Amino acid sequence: CASSDSPGSTDTQYF.

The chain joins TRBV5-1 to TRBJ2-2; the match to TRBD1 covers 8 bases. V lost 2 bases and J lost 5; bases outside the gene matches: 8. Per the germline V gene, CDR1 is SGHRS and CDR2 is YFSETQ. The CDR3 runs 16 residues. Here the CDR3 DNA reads TGCGCCAGCAGCTTTATCAGGGGGCGTAGGACCGGGGAGCTGTTTTTT. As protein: CASSFIRGRRTGELFF.

DNA for the CDR3: TGTGCCAGCACCAACGGGGGAGCTGGAAACACCATATATTTT. Protein: CASTNGGAGNTIYF. This chain connects TRBV6-5 to TRBJ1-3; possibly TRBD1 for D (5 bases). This CDR3 is 14 amino acids long. V shed 7 bases and J shed 2 bases, with 12 bases lying between them. Germline V gives CDR1 MNHEY, CDR2 SVGAGI.

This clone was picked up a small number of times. The CDR3 region is CASSLQGSGFEAFF. The CDR3 DNA is TGTGCCAGCAGCCTACAGGGGAGCGGTTTTGAAGCTTTCTTT. This chain joins TRBV6-5 and TRBJ1-1, with 7 bases fitting TRBD1. V was clipped by 6 bases and J by 7 bases; unmatched bases: 11. The CDR3 consists of 14 residues. The germline gives CDR1 MNHEY, CDR2 SVGAGI.

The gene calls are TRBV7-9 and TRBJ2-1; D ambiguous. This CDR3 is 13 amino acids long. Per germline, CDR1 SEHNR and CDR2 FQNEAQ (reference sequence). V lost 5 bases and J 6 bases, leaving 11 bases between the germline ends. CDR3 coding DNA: TGTGCCAGCAGCCTCAGATTTATCAATGAGCAGTTCTTC. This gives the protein CASSLRFINEQFF.

CDR3 loop: CAWSAGGGETQYF. CDR3 DNA sequence: TGTGCCTGGTCTGCGGGGGGGGGAGAGACCCAGTACTTC. This chain links TRBV30 with TRBJ2-5; 9 positions match TRBD2. There are 13 residues in the CDR3. CDR1 and CDR2 from the germline V gene are GTSNPN and SVGIG (reference sequence). J gave up 4 bases and V 5 bases, and 5 bases lay outside the gene matches.

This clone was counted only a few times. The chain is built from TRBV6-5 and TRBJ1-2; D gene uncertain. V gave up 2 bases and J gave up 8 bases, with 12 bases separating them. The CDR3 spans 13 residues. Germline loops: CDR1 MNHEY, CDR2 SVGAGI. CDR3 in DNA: TGTGCCAGCAGTTACAGCGGGGTTGGCGGCTACACCTTC. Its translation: CASSYSGVGGYTF.

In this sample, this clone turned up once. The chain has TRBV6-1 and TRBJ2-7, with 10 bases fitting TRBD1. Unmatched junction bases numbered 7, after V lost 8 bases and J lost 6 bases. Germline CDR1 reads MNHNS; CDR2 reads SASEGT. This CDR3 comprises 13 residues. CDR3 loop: CASLRQGAGEQYF. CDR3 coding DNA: TGTGCCAGCCTCCGACAGGGGGCGGGCGAGCAGTACTTC.

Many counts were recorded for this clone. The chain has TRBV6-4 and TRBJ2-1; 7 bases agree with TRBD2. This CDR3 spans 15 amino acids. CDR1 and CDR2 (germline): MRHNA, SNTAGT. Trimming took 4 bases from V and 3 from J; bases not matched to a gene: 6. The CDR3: CASSARGEGYNEQFF. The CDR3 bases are TGTGCCAGCAGTGCCCGGGGGGAGGGCTACAATGAGCAGTTCTTC.

The CDR3 nucleotides are TGTGCCAGCAGCGCTACACTAGCGGATTACTACAATGAGCAGTTCTTC. Translating gives CASSATLADYYNEQFF. The chain employs TRBV9 and TRBJ2-1; 8 bases are a match to TRBD2. CDR3 length: 16 amino acids. With V trimmed by 3 bases and J by 3 bases, 8 bases remained unmatched. Germline values: CDR1 SGDLS, CDR2 YYNGEE.

CDR3 nucleotides: TGTGCCAGCAGCCGGGACAGGGACCGATACGAGCAGTACTTC. This translates into CASSRDRDRYEQYF. The chain links TRBV27 to TRBJ2-7; 9 positions match TRBD1. CDR3 length: 14 residues. Germline V gene lookup returns CDR1 MNHEY and CDR2 SMNVEV (reference sequence). V lost 6 bases and J lost 4; bases outside the gene matches: 7.

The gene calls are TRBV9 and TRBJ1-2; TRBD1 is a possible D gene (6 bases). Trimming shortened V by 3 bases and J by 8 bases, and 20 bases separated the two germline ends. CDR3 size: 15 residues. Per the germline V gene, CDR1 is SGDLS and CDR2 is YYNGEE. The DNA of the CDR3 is TGTGCCAGCAGCGCCCCACAGGGTATGGTGGAAGGCTACACCTTC. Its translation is CASSAPQGMVEGYTF.

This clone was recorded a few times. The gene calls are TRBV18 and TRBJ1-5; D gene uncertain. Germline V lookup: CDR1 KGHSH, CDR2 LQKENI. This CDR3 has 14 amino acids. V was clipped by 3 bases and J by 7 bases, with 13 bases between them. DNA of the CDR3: TGTGCCAGCTCACCGTCTGACACTCGGCAGCCCCAGCATTTT. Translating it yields CASSPSDTRQPQHF.

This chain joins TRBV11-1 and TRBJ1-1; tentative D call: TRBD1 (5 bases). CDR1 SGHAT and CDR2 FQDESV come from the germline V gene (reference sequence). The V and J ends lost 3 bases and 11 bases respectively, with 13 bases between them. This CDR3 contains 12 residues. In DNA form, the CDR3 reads TGTGCCAGCAGCTTCCCCGGGACTTTGGCTTTCTTT. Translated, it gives CASSFPGTLAFF.

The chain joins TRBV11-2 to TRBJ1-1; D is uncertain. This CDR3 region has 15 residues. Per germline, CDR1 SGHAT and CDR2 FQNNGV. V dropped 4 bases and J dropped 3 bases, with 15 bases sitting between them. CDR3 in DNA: TGTGCCAGCAGCTCCCGACCCGGGTCGGACACTGAAGCTTTCTTT. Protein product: CASSSRPGSDTEAFF.

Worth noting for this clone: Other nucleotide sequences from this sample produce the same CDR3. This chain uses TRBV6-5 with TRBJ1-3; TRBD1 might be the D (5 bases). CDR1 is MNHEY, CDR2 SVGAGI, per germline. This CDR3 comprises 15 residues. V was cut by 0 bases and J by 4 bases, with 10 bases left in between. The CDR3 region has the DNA TGTGCCAGCAGTTACTCTCAGGGTGTGGGAAACACCATATATTTT. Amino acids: CASSYSQGVGNTIYF.

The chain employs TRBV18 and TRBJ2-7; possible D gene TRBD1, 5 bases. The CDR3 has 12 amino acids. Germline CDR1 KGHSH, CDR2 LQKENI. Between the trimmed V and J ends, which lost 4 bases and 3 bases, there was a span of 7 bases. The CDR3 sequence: CASSRDSYEQYF. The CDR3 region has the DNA TGTGCCAGCTCACGAGACAGCTACGAGCAGTACTTC.